This T cell receptor beta chain was sequenced for a study of blood T cell repertoires in COVID-19. The wider study: Whether acute or convalescent, the COVID-19 samples came from the United States, Italy and Spain. In each case, the material was cDNA or gDNA derived from T cells, B-cell-depleted T cells, or PBMCs.

Source study methods: Amplification from reference gene primers served as the basis for estimated nucleated cell counts. Sequencing used immunoSEQ multiplex PCR; TCRdb keeps in-frame clones, though not all of them. From that table come the V and J calls and clone size; the DNA was used to work out D and trimming. In the table there are roughly 68,000 clones, over 65% of which are singletons. CDR1 and CDR2 (germline): GTSNPN, SVGIG (reference sequence). The CDR3 is 11 amino acids. V lost 3 bases to trimming and J lost 5 bases, with 7 bases between them. The genes are TRBV30 and TRBJ1-2; D perhaps matches TRBD1 (5 bases). Material for sequencing was peripheral blood. The receptor was derived from a woman older than 75 with acute or convalescent COVID-19. For the CDR3, the DNA is TGTGCCTGGAGCGCAGGGTATGGCTACACCTTC. Translation: CAWSAGYGYTF.